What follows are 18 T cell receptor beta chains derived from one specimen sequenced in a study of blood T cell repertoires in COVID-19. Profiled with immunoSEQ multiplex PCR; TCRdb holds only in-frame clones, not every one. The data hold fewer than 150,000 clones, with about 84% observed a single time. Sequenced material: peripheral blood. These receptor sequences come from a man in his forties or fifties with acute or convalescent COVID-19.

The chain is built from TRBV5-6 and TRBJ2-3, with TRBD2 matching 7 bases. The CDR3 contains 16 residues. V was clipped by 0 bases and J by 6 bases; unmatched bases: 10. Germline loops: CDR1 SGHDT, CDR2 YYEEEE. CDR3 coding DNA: TGTGCCAGCAGCTTGGAGGCTAGCGGAGATCCCGATACGCAGTATTTT. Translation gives CASSLEASGDPDTQYF.

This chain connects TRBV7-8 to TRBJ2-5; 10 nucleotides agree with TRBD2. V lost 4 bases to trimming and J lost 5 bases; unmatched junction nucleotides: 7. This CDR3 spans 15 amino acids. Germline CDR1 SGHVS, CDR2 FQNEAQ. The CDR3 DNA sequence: TGTGCCAGCAGCTACTCAGCGGGGGGGATGGAGACCCAGTACTTC. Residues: CASSYSAGGMETQYF. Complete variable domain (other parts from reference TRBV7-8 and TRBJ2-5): GAGVSQSPRYKVAKRGQDVALRCDPISGHVSLFWYQQALGQGPEFLTYFQNEAQLDKSGLPSDRFFAERPEGSVSTLKIQRTQQEDSAVYLCASSYSAGGMETQYFGPGTRLLVL.

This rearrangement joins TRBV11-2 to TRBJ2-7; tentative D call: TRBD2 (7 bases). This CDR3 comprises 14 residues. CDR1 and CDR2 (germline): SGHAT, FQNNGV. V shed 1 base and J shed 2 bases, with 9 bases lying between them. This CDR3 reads CASSLGGGPYEQYF. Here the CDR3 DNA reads TGTGCCAGCAGCTTAGGGGGGGGCCCCTACGAGCAGTACTTC.

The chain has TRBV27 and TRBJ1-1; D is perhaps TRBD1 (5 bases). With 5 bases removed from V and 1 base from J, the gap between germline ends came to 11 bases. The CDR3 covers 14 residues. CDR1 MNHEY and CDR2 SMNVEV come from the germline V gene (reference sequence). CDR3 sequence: CASSVQGGNTEAFF. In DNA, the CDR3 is TGTGCCAGCAGTGTTCAGGGTGGGAACACTGAAGCTTTCTTT.

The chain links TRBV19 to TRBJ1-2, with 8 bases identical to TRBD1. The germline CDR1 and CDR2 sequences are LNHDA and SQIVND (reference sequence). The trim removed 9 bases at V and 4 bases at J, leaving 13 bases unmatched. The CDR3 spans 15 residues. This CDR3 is CARVEPDRVLYGYTF. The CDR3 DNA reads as TGTGCCAGGGTTGAACCGGACAGGGTACTCTATGGCTACACCTTC.

CDR3 DNA: TGTGCCAGCAGCGCGACAGGCCCTTTCTATGGCTACACCTTC. Translating it yields CASSATGPFYGYTF. The V and J genes are TRBV5-4 and TRBJ1-2; maybe TRBD1 (6 bases). Germline CDR1 reads SGHNT; CDR2 reads YYREEE (reference sequence). This CDR3 comprises 14 residues. With 4 bases removed from V and 4 bases from J, the gap between germline ends came to 14 bases. The complete variable domain, with remaining parts taken from reference TRBV5-4 and TRBJ1-2, reads ETGVTQSPTHLIKTRGQQVTLRCSSQSGHNTVSWYQQALGQGPQFIFQYYREEENGRGNFPPRFSGLQFPNYSSELNVNALELDDSALYLCASSATGPFYGYTFGSGTRLTVV.

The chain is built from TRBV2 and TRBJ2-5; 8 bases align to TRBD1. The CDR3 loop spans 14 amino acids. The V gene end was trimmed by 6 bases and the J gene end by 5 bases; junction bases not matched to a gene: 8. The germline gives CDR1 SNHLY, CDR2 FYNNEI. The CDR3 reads CASSLRTGRETQYF. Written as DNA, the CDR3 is TGTGCCAGCAGCCTTAGGACAGGGCGGGAGACCCAGTACTTC.

Written as DNA, the CDR3 is TGTGCCAGCAGTTCAGGGTTTAGCGAAAAACTGTTTTTT. Its protein product is CASSSGFSEKLFF. The rearrangement links TRBV2 to TRBJ1-4, with D possibly matching TRBD1 (5 bases). Trimming shortened V by 5 bases and J by 8 bases, and 12 bases separated the two germline ends. Germline V gene lookup returns CDR1 SNHLY and CDR2 FYNNEI. The CDR3 runs 13 residues. Looking up the rest from reference TRBV2 and TRBJ1-4 gives the full variable domain: EPEVTQTPSHQVTQMGQEVILRCVPISNHLYFYWYRQILGQKVEFLVSFYNNEISEKSEIFDDQFSVERPDGSNFTLKIRSTKLEDSAMYFCASSSGFSEKLFFGSGTQLSVL.

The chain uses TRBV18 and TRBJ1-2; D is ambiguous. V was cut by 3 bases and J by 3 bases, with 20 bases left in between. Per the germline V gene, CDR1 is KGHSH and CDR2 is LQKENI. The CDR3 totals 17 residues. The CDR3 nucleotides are TGTGCCAGCTCACCCTTAAAGGTGGAGAATGCGCACTATGGCTACACCTTC. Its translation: CASSPLKVENAHYGYTF.

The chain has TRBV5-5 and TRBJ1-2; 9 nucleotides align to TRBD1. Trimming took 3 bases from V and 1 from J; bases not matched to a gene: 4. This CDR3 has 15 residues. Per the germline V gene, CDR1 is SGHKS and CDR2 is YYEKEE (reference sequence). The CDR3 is CASSWGQGGNYGYTF. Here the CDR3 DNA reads TGTGCCAGCAGCTGGGGACAGGGAGGTAACTATGGCTACACCTTC.

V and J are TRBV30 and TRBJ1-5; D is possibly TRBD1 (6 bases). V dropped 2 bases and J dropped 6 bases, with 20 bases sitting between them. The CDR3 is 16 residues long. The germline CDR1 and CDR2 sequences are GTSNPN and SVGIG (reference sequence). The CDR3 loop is CAWSRSRGGGGQPQHF. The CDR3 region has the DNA TGTGCCTGGAGTCGGTCAAGAGGGGGAGGGGGTCAGCCCCAGCATTTT.

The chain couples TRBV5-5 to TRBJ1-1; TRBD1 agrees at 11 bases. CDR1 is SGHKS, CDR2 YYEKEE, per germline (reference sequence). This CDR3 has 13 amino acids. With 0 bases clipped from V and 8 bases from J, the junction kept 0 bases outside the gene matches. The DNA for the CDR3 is TGTGCCAGCAGCTTGGGGACAGGGGGCGAAGCTTTCTTT. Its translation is CASSLGTGGEAFF.

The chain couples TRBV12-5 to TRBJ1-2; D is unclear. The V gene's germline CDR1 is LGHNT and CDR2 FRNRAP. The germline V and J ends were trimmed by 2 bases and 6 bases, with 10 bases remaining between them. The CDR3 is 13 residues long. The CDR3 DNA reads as TGTGCTAGTGGTTTGTTAAAACGGGATGGCTACACCTTC. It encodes CASGLLKRDGYTF. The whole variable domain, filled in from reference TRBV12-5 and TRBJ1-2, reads DARVTQTPRHKVTEMGQEVTMRCQPILGHNTVFWYRQTMMQGLELLAYFRNRAPLDDSGMPKDRFSAEMPDATLATLKIQPSEPRDSAVYFCASGLLKRDGYTFGSGTRLTVV.

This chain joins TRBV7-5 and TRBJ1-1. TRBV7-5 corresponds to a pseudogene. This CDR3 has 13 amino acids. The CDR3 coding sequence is TGTGCCAGAAGATTTACCCGAGGTTACCAAGCTTTCTTT. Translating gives CARRFTRGYQAFF.

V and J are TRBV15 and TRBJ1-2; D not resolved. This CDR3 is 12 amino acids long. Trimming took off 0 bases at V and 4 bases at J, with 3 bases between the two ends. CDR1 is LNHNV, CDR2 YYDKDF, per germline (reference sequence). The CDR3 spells CATSRDSYGYTF. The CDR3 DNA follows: TGTGCCACCAGCAGAGACAGCTATGGCTACACCTTC.

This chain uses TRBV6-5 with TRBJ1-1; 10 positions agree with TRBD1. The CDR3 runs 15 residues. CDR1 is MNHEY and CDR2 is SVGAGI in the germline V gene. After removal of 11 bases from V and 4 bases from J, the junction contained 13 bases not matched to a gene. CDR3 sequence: CAGFGTGDEGTEAFF. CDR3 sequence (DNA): TGTGCCGGCTTCGGGACAGGGGATGAGGGCACTGAAGCTTTCTTT.

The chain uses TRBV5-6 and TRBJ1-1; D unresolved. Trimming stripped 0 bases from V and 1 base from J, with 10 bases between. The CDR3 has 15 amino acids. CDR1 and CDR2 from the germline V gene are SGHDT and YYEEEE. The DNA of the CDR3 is TGTGCCAGCAGCTTGGTTGGGCAGACGAACACTGAAGCTTTCTTT. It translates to CASSLVGQTNTEAFF.

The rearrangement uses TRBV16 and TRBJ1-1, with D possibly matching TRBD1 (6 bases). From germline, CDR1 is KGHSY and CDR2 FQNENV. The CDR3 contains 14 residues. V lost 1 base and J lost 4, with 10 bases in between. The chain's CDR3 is CASSQFSRGTEAFF. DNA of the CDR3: TGTGCCAGCAGCCAATTCTCCAGGGGCACTGAAGCTTTCTTT.